Listed below are T cell receptor beta chains from one sample, sequenced in a study of siplizumab effects on memory and regulatory T cells. Repertoires were generated with immunoSEQ multiplex PCR, while TCRdb's copy carries only in-frame clones and drops some. Of about 82,000 clones in the sample, 87% were seen once. The sample was Tregs sorted from blood. The source is a human donor in good health. Both conserved end residues are part of each CDR3. A D gene is named only where the DNA matches it firmly. Some rows have no size entry. The others give once, few or many, or a class for an expanded clone.

j_call,clone_size,d_call,v_call,cdr3_aa,cdr3_nt
TRBJ1-5,NA,TRBD1,TRBV7-9,CASSHRGSNQPQHF,TGTGCCAGCAGCCACAGGGGCAGCAATCAGCCCCAGCATTTT
TRBJ2-1,NA,NA,TRBV6-5,CASRRDFRSYNEQFF,TGTGCCAGCAGGAGGGACTTCCGCTCCTACAATGAGCAGTTCTTC
TRBJ2-3,NA,TRBD2,TRBV18,CASSPLAGGLDTQYF,TGTGCCAGCTCACCGTTAGCGGGGGGACTGGATACGCAGTATTTT
TRBJ2-7,NA,TRBD2,TRBV4-3,CASSQDTGEGTYEQYF,TGCGCCAGCAGCCAAGATACGGGGGAGGGCACCTACGAGCAGTACTTC
TRBJ2-5,NA,NA,TRBV23-1,CASSQSRAPLQYF,TGCGCCAGCAGTCAATCGCGGGCCCCCCTACAGTACTTC
TRBJ1-1,NA,NA,TRBV30,CAYYRSFGTEAFF,TGTGCCTACTATAGAAGCTTCGGAACTGAAGCTTTCTTT
TRBJ1-2,NA,NA,TRBV19,CASGGPNYGYTF,TGTGCCAGCGGCGGACCGAACTATGGCTACACCTTC
TRBJ2-7,NA,NA,TRBV5-6,CASSLGYEQYF,TGTGCCAGCAGCTTGGGTTACGAGCAGTACTTC
TRBJ2-3,NA,NA,TRBV7-9,CASSRDISTDTQYF,TGTGCCAGCAGCCGGGACATCAGCACAGATACGCAGTATTTT
TRBJ2-3,once,NA,TRBV11-2,CASSLGGGPTDTQYF,TGTGCCAGCAGCTTGGGAGGGGGACCCACAGATACGCAGTATTTT
TRBJ2-5,NA,NA,TRBV21-1,CASSFFYHLRETQYF,TGTGCCAGCAGTTTTTTTTATCACCTGCGAGAGACCCAGTACTTC